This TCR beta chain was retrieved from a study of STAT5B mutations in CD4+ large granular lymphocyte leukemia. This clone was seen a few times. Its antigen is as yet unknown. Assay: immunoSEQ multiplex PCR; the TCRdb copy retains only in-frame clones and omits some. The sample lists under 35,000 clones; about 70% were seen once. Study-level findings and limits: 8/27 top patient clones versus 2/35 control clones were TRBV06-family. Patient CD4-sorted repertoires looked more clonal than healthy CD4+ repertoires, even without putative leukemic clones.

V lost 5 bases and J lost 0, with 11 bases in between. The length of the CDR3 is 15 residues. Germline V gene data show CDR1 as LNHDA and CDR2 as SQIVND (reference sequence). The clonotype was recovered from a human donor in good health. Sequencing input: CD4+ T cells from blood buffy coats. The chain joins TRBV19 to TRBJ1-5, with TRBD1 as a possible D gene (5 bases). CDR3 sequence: CASSVQAYSNQPQHF. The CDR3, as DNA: TGTGCCAGTAGTGTACAGGCTTATAGCAATCAGCCCCAGCATTTT. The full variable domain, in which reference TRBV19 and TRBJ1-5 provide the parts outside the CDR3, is DGGITQSPKYLFRKEGQNVTLSCEQNLNHDAMYWYRQDPGQGLRLIYYSQIVNDFQKGDIAEGYSVSREKKESFPLTVTSAQKNPTAFYLCASSVQAYSNQPQHFGDGTRLSIL.